Detailed here is one TCR beta chain. Its specificity is not known. Caucasian adults residing in Nashville, Tennessee made up all the donors. This sample was taken from a study of shared clonotypes between healthy human individuals. Overall study: The plates for each donor numbered three CD4 naive, three CD4 memory, two CD8 naive and one CD8 memory. Study observations and caveats: Clonotypes not shared had lower generation probabilities than those common to all four donors. It was observed that approximately 5% of naive CD4 clonotypes were shared across several donors.

The ends were cut back, 2 bases at V and 9 bases at J, with 5 bases in the middle. Germline-derived CDR1 and CDR2 are SGHTA and FQGNSA. This CDR3 has 11 amino acids. TCRdb keeps only in-frame clones here, not all; method: immunoSEQ multiplex PCR. The sample shows approximately 1,500,000 clones, 95% to 99% of them seen only once. The rearrangement uses TRBV7-2 and TRBJ2-1, with D uncertain. This clonotype originated in a young man in good health. Source material: naive CD4+ T cells sorted from blood. Subset of the sample: CD45RA+ positively selected. DNA for the CDR3: TGTGCCAGCAGCTTAATGGGTGAGCAGTTCTTC. It specifies CASSLMGEQFF.